This T cell receptor beta chain was captured by sequencing in a study of regulatory T cells in long-lasting Graves disease. This clonotype has at least ten counts. Specified time point: newly diagnosed GD, antithyroid drugs for less than 3 months. PBMC RNA was the source of the TCR library. V lost 7 bases and J 0 bases, leaving 9 bases between the germline ends. The CDR3 has 13 amino acids. Sequencing libraries for TCR beta were prepared with iRepertoire HTBI primers and Arm-PCR of CDR3 regions. Via MiXCR, TCRdb re-called the multiplex PCR reads, giving one row per CDR3 protein. The sample lists 450,000 to 700,000 distinct CDR3 sequences; approximately 15% were seen once. The sample was also linked to a second study, of T cells in Graves' hyperthyroidism and ophthalmopathy. That source notes: Blood samples included most of the expanded thyroid clonotypes exceeding 0.001.

V usage is TRBV12-3 or TRBV12-4 and J usage is TRBJ2-5; a possible D gene is TRBD2 (6 bases). The starting material was peripheral blood mononuclear cells (PBMCs), obtained at new diagnosis, from a patient treated with antithyroid drugs. The source is a man aged 30-40 years with Graves disease. CDR3 loop: CASTGLHQETQYF. CDR3 DNA: TGTGCCAGCACGGGACTGCACCAAGAGACCCAGTACTTC.